The entry below gives a single T cell receptor beta chain sequence along with its context. The data were taken from a study of blood T cell repertoires in COVID-19. Whole-study context: Whether acute or convalescent, the COVID-19 samples came from the United States, Italy and Spain. The analysed material was cDNA or gDNA that came from T cells, B-cell-depleted T cells, or PBMCs.

Profiled with immunoSEQ multiplex PCR; TCRdb holds only in-frame clones, not every one. The table records tens of thousands of clones, about 73% of them present only once. With V trimmed by 6 bases and J by 4 bases, 3 bases remained unmatched. Germline-derived CDR1 and CDR2 are SNHLY and FYNNEI. This CDR3 spans 13 amino acids. The clonotype was recovered from a woman in her 70s with acute or convalescent COVID-19. Sample: peripheral blood. V and J are TRBV2 and TRBJ1-5, with 7 positions matching TRBD1. The CDR3 loop is CASRLTGNQPQHF. CDR3 in DNA: TGTGCCAGCAGGCTGACAGGGAATCAGCCCCAGCATTTT.